This TCR beta chain appears in the sequencing data of a study of T cells in localized non-small cell lung cancer. V was clipped by 1 base and J by 3 bases; unmatched bases: 6. Per the germline V gene, CDR1 is LNHDA and CDR2 is SQIVND (reference sequence). The CDR3 covers 16 residues. The table came from immunoSEQ multiplex PCR; TCRdb's copy has only in-frame clones and leaves some out. In the table there are thousands of clones, under 30% of which are singletons. The table lists this clone with a few counts. This clonotype was obtained from an older female donor with stage I lung adenocarcinoma. This sample comprised lung tumor tissue, obtained before any cancer treatment. The genes are TRBV19 and TRBJ2-1, with 7 bases lining up with TRBD2. This chain's CDR3 is CASSIGLAVLYNEQFF. The CDR3 nucleotides read TGTGCCAGTAGTATAGGTCTAGCGGTCCTCTACAATGAGCAGTTCTTC.